These 18 T cell receptor beta chains came from one sample sequenced in a study of spatial heterogeneity in lung cancer. Study observations and caveats: Tumoral mutation counts were tracked by counts of expanded intratumoral alpha and beta TCRs.

Their antigens remain unidentified. Described time point: sample taken at primary tumor resection. TCRdb reprocessed the 5' RACE reads with MiXCR, giving one entry per CDR3 protein. This table holds about 9,900 distinct CDR3 sequences, about 6% found once. Sequenced here: lung tumor tissue, sampled at surgery. Receptors originate from a female donor with early-stage non-small cell lung cancer.

This clonotype has only a few counts. This sequence joins TRBV19 and TRBJ2-1; D is undetermined. The germline V and J ends were trimmed by 7 bases and 4 bases, with 14 bases remaining between them. The CDR3 has 14 amino acids. Germline CDR1 is LNHDA and CDR2 is SQIVND (reference sequence). For the CDR3, the DNA is TGTGCCAGTAATGCCGGCAGCCCTTACAATGAGCAGTTCTTC. Its protein is CASNAGSPYNEQFF.

This chain uses TRBV28 with TRBJ1-2; no reliable D call. The germline CDR1 and CDR2 sequences are MDHEN and SYDVKM. This CDR3 region has 13 residues. V shed 5 bases and J shed 1 base, with 8 bases lying between them. The CDR3 spells CASSRGFNYGYTF. In nucleotides, the CDR3 is TGTGCCAGCAGTCGGGGTTTTAACTATGGCTACACCTTC.

This clonotype was detected many times. This chain connects TRBV2 to TRBJ1-5, with 9 positions matching TRBD1. Germline V gives CDR1 SNHLY, CDR2 FYNNEI. This CDR3 is built from 15 residues. J gave up 2 bases and V 6 bases, and 5 bases lay outside the gene matches. This chain's CDR3 is CASRGTGTGNQPQHF. The DNA of the CDR3 is TGTGCCAGCAGGGGGACAGGGACGGGCAATCAGCCCCAGCATTTT.

With respect to this clonotype: A much larger clone lies one base from this, so it may be a read error. The chain employs TRBV20-1 and TRBJ1-5; D unresolved. Trimming removed 8 bases at V and 1 base at J, with 18 bases between. The germline V gene encodes CDR1 DFQATT and CDR2 SNEGSKA (reference sequence). The CDR3 has 15 amino acids. CDR3 DNA: TGCAGTTCCCCCCGTAGTAGTGGGAGCAATCAGCCCCAGCATTTT. Translation gives CSSPRSSGSNQPQHF.

This clonotype was recorded at least ten times. In DNA, the CDR3 is TGTGCCAGCAGTTACCAATCAACTAATGAAAAACTGTTTTTT. It is translated as CASSYQSTNEKLFF. This chain connects TRBV6-6 to TRBJ1-4; D ambiguous. V shed 2 bases and J shed 0 bases, with 4 bases lying between them. The CDR3 is 14 residues long. Germline V gene lookup returns CDR1 MNHNY and CDR2 SVGAGI (reference sequence).

There are many counts of this clonotype. The chain joins TRBV6-6 to TRBJ1-1, with D perhaps matching TRBD1 (6 bases). CDR1 is MNHNY, CDR2 SVGAGI, per germline (reference sequence). The V end lost 8 bases, the J end lost 0 bases, and 10 bases lay between the germline ends. CDR3 size: 13 residues. For the CDR3, the DNA is TGTGCCAGCCTCGGACAGTTGAACACTGAAGCTTTCTTT. Translation: CASLGQLNTEAFF.

This clonotype was seen at least ten times. The chain uses TRBV7-9 and TRBJ1-2; D ambiguous. CDR1 SEHNR and CDR2 FQNEAQ come from the germline V gene (reference sequence). V was shortened by 5 bases and J by 4 bases, with 11 bases between the two germline ends. CDR3 length: 13 residues. The CDR3 DNA follows: TGTGCCAGCAGCACTGACCACATCTATGGCTACACCTTC. Translated: CASSTDHIYGYTF.

The CDR3 DNA follows: TGTGCCAGCTCCTCTAGCATTAGTCTCTACGATACGCAGTATTTT. Protein sequence: CASSSSISLYDTQYF. This chain joins TRBV18 and TRBJ2-3; the D gene is possibly TRBD2 (5 bases). Looked up from germline, CDR1 is KGHSH and CDR2 is LQKENI. The CDR3 is 15 residues long. Trimming left V 6 bases short and J 6 bases short, with 19 bases between.

This clonotype occurred many times. The chain recombines TRBV4-1 with TRBJ2-6; TRBD2 matches at 7 bases. Germline CDR1 is MGHRA and CDR2 is YSYEKL. V lost 0 bases to trimming and J lost 0 bases; unmatched junction nucleotides: 5. CDR3 length equals 18 residues. CDR3: CASSQEGSGPSGANVLTF. The CDR3 coding sequence is TGCGCCAGCAGCCAAGAGGGTAGCGGGCCCTCTGGGGCCAACGTCCTGACTTTC.

The chain employs TRBV3-1 and TRBJ1-1, with 7 bases lining up with TRBD1. Germline lookup yields CDR1 LGHDT and CDR2 YNNKEL (reference sequence). The CDR3 has 15 residues. With 0 bases clipped from V and 8 bases from J, the junction kept 9 bases outside the gene matches. CDR3 DNA sequence: TGTGCCAGCAGCCAAGATCAAATCGGGACAGCCGAAGCTTTCTTT. Amino acids: CASSQDQIGTAEAFF.

This clonotype has a count of ten or more. The genes are TRBV20-1 and TRBJ1-2, with 8 positions matching TRBD1. The CDR3 has 16 amino acids. In germline, CDR1 is DFQATT, CDR2 SNEGSKA (reference sequence). The CDR3 nucleotides are TGCAGCAAGGACAAGCTCCAGGGGGCGCAGCAATCCGGCTACACCTTC. Protein product: CSKDKLQGAQQSGYTF.

This clonotype was detected only a few times. This CDR3 reads CASSQVCDSPVHYEQYV. DNA for the CDR3: TGCGCCAGCAGCCAGGTATGCGACAGCCCGGTCCACTACGAGCAGTACGTC. The genes are TRBV4-1 and TRBJ2-7; D perhaps matches TRBD1 (5 bases). CDR3 size: 17 residues. V lost 3 bases to trimming and J lost 3 bases, with 21 bases between them. The germline gives CDR1 MGHRA, CDR2 YSYEKL.

This clonotype was found a few times. The chain employs TRBV12-3 or TRBV12-4 and TRBJ1-1; tentatively, D is TRBD1 (6 bases). The CDR3 has 14 amino acids. V shed 3 bases and J shed 4 bases, with 12 bases lying between them. CDR3 loop: CASSFWGRPTEAFF. The CDR3 DNA follows: TGTGCCAGCAGTTTCTGGGGGCGCCCCACTGAAGCTTTCTTT.

By frequency in the sample, this clonotype is medium-sized (0.01 to 0.1%). CDR3 in amino acids: CASSSLAGGYNEQFF. The CDR3 DNA sequence: TGTGCCAGCAGTTCGCTAGCGGGAGGGTACAATGAGCAGTTCTTC. The J gene is TRBJ2-1, the V gene TRBV12-3 or TRBV12-4; 12 bases fit TRBD2. The length of the CDR3 is 15 residues. J lost 4 bases, V lost 4 bases, and 2 bases had no gene match.

This clonotype was seen more than once but under ten times. The chain has TRBV6-6 and TRBJ1-5; 10 bases match TRBD1. The CDR3 has 16 amino acids. V lost 6 bases, J lost 5 bases, and 10 bases stayed unmatched. Germline V gene data show CDR1 as MNHNY and CDR2 as SVGAGI (reference sequence). The CDR3 DNA follows: TGTGCCAGCAGCCCGGGACAGGGGATTGTCTATCAGCCCCAGCATTTT. Protein: CASSPGQGIVYQPQHF.

This clonotype was seen repeatedly, ten times or more. The V and J genes are TRBV7-6 and TRBJ2-2, with D possibly TRBD1 on 5 matching bases. CDR1 is SGHVS, CDR2 FNYEAQ, per germline. Trimming left V 2 bases short and J 6 bases short, with 10 bases between. This CDR3 region has 14 residues. The CDR3 region is CASSLSRASGELFF. CDR3 bases: TGTGCCAGCAGCTTATCCAGGGCATCCGGGGAGCTGTTTTTT.

This clonotype was detected ten times or more. The genes are TRBV2 and TRBJ1-1; the D is unclear. The germline gives CDR1 SNHLY, CDR2 FYNNEI. V lost 4 bases, J lost 1 base, and 7 bases lay in between. This CDR3 is built from 13 residues. Here the CDR3 reads CASSVGGNTEAFF. In DNA, the CDR3 is TGTGCCAGCAGTGTCGGAGGGAACACTGAAGCTTTCTTT.

This clonotype was found many times. The rearrangement links TRBV24-1 to TRBJ2-5, with 7 bases matching TRBD1. Trimming took 3 bases from V and 3 from J; bases not matched to a gene: 6. Germline CDR1 KGHDR, CDR2 SFDVKD. The CDR3 runs 15 residues. The CDR3 protein is CATSDVTGWEETQYF. The CDR3 bases are TGTGCCACCAGTGATGTGACAGGGTGGGAAGAGACCCAGTACTTC.